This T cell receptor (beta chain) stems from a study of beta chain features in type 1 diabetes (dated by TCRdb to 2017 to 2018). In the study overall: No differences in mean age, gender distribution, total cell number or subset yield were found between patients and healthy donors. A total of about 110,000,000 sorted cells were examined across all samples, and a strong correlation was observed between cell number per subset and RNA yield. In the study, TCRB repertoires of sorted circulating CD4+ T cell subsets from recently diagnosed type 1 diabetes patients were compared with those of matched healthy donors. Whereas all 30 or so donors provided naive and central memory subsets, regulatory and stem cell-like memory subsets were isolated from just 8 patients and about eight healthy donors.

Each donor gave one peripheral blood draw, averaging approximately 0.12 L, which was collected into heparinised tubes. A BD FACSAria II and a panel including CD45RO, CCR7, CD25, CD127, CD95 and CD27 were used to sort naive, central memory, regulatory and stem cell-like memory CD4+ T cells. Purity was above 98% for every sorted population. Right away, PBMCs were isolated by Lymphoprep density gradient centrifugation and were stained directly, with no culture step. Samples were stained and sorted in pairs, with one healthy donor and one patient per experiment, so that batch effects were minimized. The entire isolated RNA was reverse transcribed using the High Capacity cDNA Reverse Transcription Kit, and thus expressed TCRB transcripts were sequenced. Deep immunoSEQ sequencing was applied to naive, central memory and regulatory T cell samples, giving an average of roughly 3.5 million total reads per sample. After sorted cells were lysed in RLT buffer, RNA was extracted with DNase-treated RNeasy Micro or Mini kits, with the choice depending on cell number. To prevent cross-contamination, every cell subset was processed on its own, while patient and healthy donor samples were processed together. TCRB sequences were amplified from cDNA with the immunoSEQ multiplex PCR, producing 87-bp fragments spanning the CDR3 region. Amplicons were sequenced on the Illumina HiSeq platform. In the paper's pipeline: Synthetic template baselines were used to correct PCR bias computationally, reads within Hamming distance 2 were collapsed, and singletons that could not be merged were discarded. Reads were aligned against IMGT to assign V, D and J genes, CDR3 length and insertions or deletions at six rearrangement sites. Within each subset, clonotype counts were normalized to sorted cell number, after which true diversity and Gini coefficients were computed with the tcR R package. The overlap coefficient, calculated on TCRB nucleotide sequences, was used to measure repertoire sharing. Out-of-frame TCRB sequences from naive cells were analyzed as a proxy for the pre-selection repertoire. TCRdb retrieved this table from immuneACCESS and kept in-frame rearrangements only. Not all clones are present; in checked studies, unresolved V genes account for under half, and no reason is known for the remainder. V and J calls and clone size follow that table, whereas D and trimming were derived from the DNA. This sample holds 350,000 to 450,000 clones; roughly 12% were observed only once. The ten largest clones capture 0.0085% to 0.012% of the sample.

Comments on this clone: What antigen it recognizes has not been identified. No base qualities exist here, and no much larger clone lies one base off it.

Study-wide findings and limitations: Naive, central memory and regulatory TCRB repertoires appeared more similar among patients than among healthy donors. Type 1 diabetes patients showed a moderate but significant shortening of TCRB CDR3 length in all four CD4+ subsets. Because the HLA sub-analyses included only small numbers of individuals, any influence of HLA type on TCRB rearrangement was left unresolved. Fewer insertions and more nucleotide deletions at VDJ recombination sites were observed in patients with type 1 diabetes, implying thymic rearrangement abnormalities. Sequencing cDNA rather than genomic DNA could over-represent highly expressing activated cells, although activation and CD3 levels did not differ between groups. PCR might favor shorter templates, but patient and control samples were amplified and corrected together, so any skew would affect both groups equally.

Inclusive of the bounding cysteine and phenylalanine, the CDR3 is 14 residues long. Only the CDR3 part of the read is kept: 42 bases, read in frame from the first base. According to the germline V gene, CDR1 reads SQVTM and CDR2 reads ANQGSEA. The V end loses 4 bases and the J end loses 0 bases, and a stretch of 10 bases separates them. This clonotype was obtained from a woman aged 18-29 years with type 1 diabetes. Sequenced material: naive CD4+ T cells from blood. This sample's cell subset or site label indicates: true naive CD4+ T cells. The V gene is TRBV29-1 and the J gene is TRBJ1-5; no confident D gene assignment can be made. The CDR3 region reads CSVVGGDSNQPQHF. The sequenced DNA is TGCAGCGTTGTCGGCGGGGATAGCAATCAGCCCCAGCATTTT. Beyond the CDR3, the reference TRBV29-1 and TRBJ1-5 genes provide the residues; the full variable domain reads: SAVISQKPSRDICQRGTSLTIQCQVDSQVTMMFWYRQQPGQSLTLIATANQGSEATYESGFVIDKFPISRPNLTFSTLTVSNMSPEDSSIYLCSVVGGDSNQPQHFGDGTRLSIL.